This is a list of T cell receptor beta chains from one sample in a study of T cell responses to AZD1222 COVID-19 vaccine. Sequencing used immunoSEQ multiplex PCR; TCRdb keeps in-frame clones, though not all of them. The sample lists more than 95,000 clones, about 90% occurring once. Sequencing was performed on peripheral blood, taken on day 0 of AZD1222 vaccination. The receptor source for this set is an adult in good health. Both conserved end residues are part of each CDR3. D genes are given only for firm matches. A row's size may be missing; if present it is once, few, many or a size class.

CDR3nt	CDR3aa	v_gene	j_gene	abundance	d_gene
TGCAGCGTCGGGATCTGGGACAATGAGCAGTTCTTC	CSVGIWDNEQFF	TRBV29-1	TRBJ2-1	.	.
TGTGCCAGCAGCGAGGGAGGGGGGACACAGTACTACGAGCAGTACTTC	CASSEGGGTQYYEQYF	TRBV9	TRBJ2-7	.	.
TGTGCCAGCAGACCGGGAGGTTGGAGCACCGGGGAGCTGTTTTTT	CASRPGGWSTGELFF	TRBV7-9	TRBJ2-2	.	TRBD2
TGCAGCGTTGGAGATCCGGGACAGGTCGCTTTCTTT	CSVGDPGQVAFF	TRBV29-1	TRBJ1-1	.	TRBD1
TGTGCCAGCAGTTTCTTTTCCTCCGGGACTAGAATCTACGAGCAGTACTTC	CASSFFSSGTRIYEQYF	TRBV28	TRBJ2-7	.	TRBD2
TGTGCCAGCTCACCTCTTAGCCCACCCGATGAGCAGTTCTTC	CASSPLSPPDEQFF	TRBV18	TRBJ2-1	few	.
TGTGCCAGCTCACCTGATTACGAGCAGTACTTC	CASSPDYEQYF	TRBV18	TRBJ2-7	.	.
TGTGCCAGCAGTTTTAAGGGGGATGTCAATGAGCAGTTCTTC	CASSFKGDVNEQFF	TRBV28	TRBJ2-1	.	.
TGTGCCAGCAGCGCCACTTCTGGGGCCAACGTCCTGACTTTC	CASSATSGANVLTF	TRBV9	TRBJ2-6	.	.
TGTGCCAGCTCACCCTCCTTGGGACCCGCGGTGGGTGAGCAGTTCTTC	CASSPSLGPAVGEQFF	TRBV18	TRBJ2-1	once	.
TGTGCCAGCAGCCAAGACCACCCAGGTGGGCAGTTCTTC	CASSQDHPGGQFF	TRBV3-1/TRBV3-2	TRBJ2-1	.	.
TGTGCCAGCAGCCCGCTATACAGGGGAACGGGAGGCTACACCTTC	CASSPLYRGTGGYTF	TRBV3-1/TRBV3-2	TRBJ1-2	.	TRBD1
TGTGCCAGCAGCTTAGAGGGGACAGTTTATGGCTACACCTTC	CASSLEGTVYGYTF	TRBV11-2	TRBJ1-2	.	TRBD1
TGTGCCAGTAGCCCTATCGTCCGGGACAGGGTGAACACTGAAGCTTTCTTT	CASSPIVRDRVNTEAFF	TRBV19	TRBJ1-1	.	TRBD1
TGTGCCAGCAGCGTGGGACCAGGGCTAGATACGCAGTATTTT	CASSVGPGLDTQYF	TRBV9	TRBJ2-3	once	.
TGTGCCAGCAGCTTAGAGCCAGCGGGACGCCATCTGTTTTTT	CASSLEPAGRHLFF	TRBV11-2	TRBJ2-2	.	TRBD2
TGTGCCAGCAGCGTAGGGCGGGACACCCGCACAGATACGCAGTATTTT	CASSVGRDTRTDTQYF	TRBV9	TRBJ2-3	once	.
TGTGCCAGCAGCTCGGGACCCCAAGATACGCAGTATTTT	CASSSGPQDTQYF	TRBV7-3	TRBJ2-3	few	.
TGTGCCAGCAGCGTAGGGACAGGCAATCAGCCCCAGCATTTT	CASSVGTGNQPQHF	TRBV9	TRBJ1-5	.	.
TGTGCCAGCAGCCGGACAGCTAATTCACCCCTCCACTTT	CASSRTANSPLHF	TRBV3-1/TRBV3-2	TRBJ1-6	.	.
TGTGCCAGCCAGGCAGGGGGTCGATATAATTCACCCCTCCACTTT	CASQAGGRYNSPLHF	TRBV6-5	TRBJ1-6	.	TRBD1
TGTGCCGTAAAGTCCGGGACAGGGGTCTATGGCTACACCTTC	CAVKSGTGVYGYTF	TRBV6-5	TRBJ1-2	.	TRBD1
TGTGCCAGCAGCTTGGGGACAGGGCAGGCCAATCAGCCCCAGCATTTT	CASSLGTGQANQPQHF	TRBV7-2	TRBJ1-5	.	TRBD1
TGTGCCAGCAGCGAAAGGGCCTTTACCTACGAGCAGTACTTC	CASSERAFTYEQYF	TRBV3-1/TRBV3-2	TRBJ2-7	.	.
TGTGCCGGGTCCTCTGTACGTGGGGAGACCCAGTACTTC	CAGSSVRGETQYF	TRBV30	TRBJ2-5	.	.
TGTGCCAGCTCACCACCCGGGGGATTAAGCTCCTACAATGAGCAGTTCTTC	CASSPPGGLSSYNEQFF	TRBV18	TRBJ2-1	once	.
TGCGCCAGCAGCTTGGCCGAGGCGGGATACTCCTACGAGCAGTACTTC	CASSLAEAGYSYEQYF	TRBV5-1	TRBJ2-7	.	.
TGTGCCAGCATTTCGGCGGGAGAGACCCAGTACTTC	CASISAGETQYF	TRBV28	TRBJ2-5	.	.
TGTGCCAGCAGCTTACGTTCCGAGGGGGGCACAGATACGCAGTATTTT	CASSLRSEGGTDTQYF	TRBV11-3	TRBJ2-3	.	.
TGTGCCATCACTCGGGGGGCTGGCACTGAAGCTTTCTTT	CAITRGAGTEAFF	TRBV10-3	TRBJ1-1	.	.
TGTGCCAGCAGCACCCATCGGGACACCACTTACGAGCAGTACTTC	CASSTHRDTTYEQYF	TRBV21-1	TRBJ2-7	.	.
TGTGCCAGCTCTCCACAGGGTTCTGGAAACACCATATATTTT	CASSPQGSGNTIYF	TRBV18	TRBJ1-3	.	.
TGTGCCAGCAGCCAGTTAAGGGCCAACAATGAGCAGTTCTTC	CASSQLRANNEQFF	TRBV3-1/TRBV3-2	TRBJ2-1	.	.
TGTGCCGCCAGGGACACAACTAATGAAAAACTGTTTTTT	CAARDTTNEKLFF	TRBV10-3	TRBJ1-4	.	.
TGCGCCAGCAGCTTAGGGAAAGGGTACAATGAGCAGTTCTTC	CASSLGKGYNEQFF	TRBV5-1	TRBJ2-1	.	.
TGCGCCAGCAGCTTAGGACAGGGGGTCAATGAGCAGTTCTTC	CASSLGQGVNEQFF	TRBV5-1	TRBJ2-1	.	TRBD1
TGTGCCAGCAGCTTAATGGCAGGGGACACTGAAGCTTTCTTT	CASSLMAGDTEAFF	TRBV7-3	TRBJ1-1	.	.
TGCGCCAGCACCCCGGTGGGGCAGGGAACCAACTATGGCTACACCTTC	CASTPVGQGTNYGYTF	TRBV5-1	TRBJ1-2	once	.
TGCGCCAGCAGCTTCGGCAGGCAAATCTATGGCTACACCTTC	CASSFGRQIYGYTF	TRBV5-1	TRBJ1-2	.	.
TGTGCCAGCAGGGGACAGGGGAGCACCGGGGAGCTGTTTTTT	CASRGQGSTGELFF	TRBV6-5	TRBJ2-2	.	TRBD1
TGTGCCAGCAGTACACGAACCCTGGAGTACTTC	CASSTRTLEYF	TRBV25-1	TRBJ2-5	.	.
TGTGCCAGCAGCTCCCGTGGTGGCTACACCTTC	CASSSRGGYTF	TRBV6-5	TRBJ1-2	once	.
TGTGCCACGGATCCGACCCCGACAGGGTCGTATGGCTACACCTTC	CATDPTPTGSYGYTF	TRBV10-3	TRBJ1-2	.	TRBD1
TGTGCCAGCACTTACGGCCCGGGACAGGCCTTCTATGGCTACACCTTC	CASTYGPGQAFYGYTF	TRBV6-5	TRBJ1-2	.	TRBD1